Below, 5 T cell receptor beta chains from the same sample are listed, as sequenced in a study of response to subunit inactivated influenza vaccine. TCRdb analysed the RT-PCR reads with MiXCR anew, one entry per CDR3 protein. This table holds roughly 700,000 distinct CDR3 sequences, 15% to 17% found once. The sample here was PBMCs from blood, taken about 11 days after vaccination. The source of these receptors is a middle-aged man who received an inactivated influenza vaccine.

This chain connects TRBV30 to TRBJ2-7; 9 bases fit TRBD1. V shed 3 bases and J 3 bases; nucleotides not matched to a gene: 3. CDR1 is GTSNPN, CDR2 SVGIG, per germline (reference sequence). The CDR3 has 13 residues. The CDR3 nucleotides are TGTGCCTGGAGAGGGACAGGGCGCTACGAGCAGTACTTC. Its protein is CAWRGTGRYEQYF. Full variable domain (missing parts from reference TRBV30 and TRBJ2-7): SQTIHQWPATLVQPVGSPLSLECTVEGTSNPNLYWYRQAAGRGLQLLFYSVGIGQISSEVPQNLSASRPQDRQFILSSKKLLLSDSGFYLCAWRGTGRYEQYFGPGTRLTVT.

This clonotype has at least ten counts. This chain joins TRBV20-1 and TRBJ1-6; no definite D call. The germline CDR1 and CDR2 sequences are DFQATT and SNEGSKA (reference sequence). The CDR3 loop spans 15 amino acids. The ends were cut back, 3 bases at V and 6 bases at J, with 15 bases in the middle. CDR3 sequence reads: CSASDSRRPNSPLHF. The CDR3 bases are TGCAGTGCTAGTGATAGTAGAAGGCCTAATTCACCCCTCCACTTT.

This clonotype was seen ten or more times. The chain recombines TRBV5-1 with TRBJ2-5; D might be TRBD2 (5 bases). Germline V gives CDR1 SGHRS, CDR2 YFSETQ. The CDR3 has 15 amino acids. V lost 6 bases to trimming and J lost 8 bases, with 23 bases between them. The CDR3 loop is CASTVEGDPRDTQYF. CDR3 sequence (DNA): TGCGCCAGCACCGTTGAGGGAGATCCAAGAGATACCCAGTACTTC.

This clonotype was counted only a few times. The chain carries TRBV11-2 and TRBJ2-2; 10 positions match TRBD2. Germline CDR1 reads SGHAT; CDR2 reads FQNNGV. With 1 base clipped from V and 5 bases from J, the junction kept 10 bases outside the gene matches. This CDR3 has 18 residues. The CDR3 loop is CASSLVGVASGRTGELFF. CDR3 in DNA: TGTGCCAGCAGCTTAGTTGGTGTCGCTAGCGGGAGAACCGGGGAGCTGTTTTTT.

V and J are TRBV28 and TRBJ1-6, with D hard to call. Trimming took 2 bases from V and 1 from J, leaving 18 bases between them. The CDR3 loop spans 19 amino acids. CDR1 is MDHEN and CDR2 is SYDVKM in the germline V gene. CDR3 nucleotide sequence: TGTGCCAGCAGTTTAGTTTTTGGCGGGGAAGGTTCCTATAATTCACCCCTCCACTTT. Its translation is CASSLVFGGEGSYNSPLHF.